A single sample is the source of the 31 T cell receptor beta chains below, sequenced in a study of T cells expressing NK-cell markers. From its re-call of the 5' RACE reads, TCRdb lists each CDR3 protein once, without DNA. The sample table includes around 550,000 distinct CDR3 sequences. The sequenced sample consisted of blood T cells: a sorted CD56 or NKG2C T cell subset, CD4+ or CD8+ T cells, or bulk PBMC T cells (not recorded which). The source is a man younger than 35 in good health.

V is TRBV29-1 and J is TRBJ2-3; the TCRdb call, TRBD1, lacks DNA for checking. The germline V gene encodes CDR1 SQVTM and CDR2 ANQGSEA. The CDR3 length is 15 residues. The CDR3 region is CSVEGQTTSTDTQYF.

The chain joins TRBV5-1 to TRBJ2-5; no DNA is available, so the TRBD1 call from TCRdb remains unchecked. The CDR3 runs to 14 residues. Germline V CDR1 and CDR2: SGHRS, YFSETQ. CDR3 loop: CASSLDRASETQYF.

The chain uses TRBV20-1 and TRBJ2-7; absent DNA, TCRdb's TRBD2 call cannot be checked. CDR3 length: 19 amino acids. Germline lookup yields CDR1 DFQATT and CDR2 SNEGSKA (reference sequence). CDR3 amino acids: CSARDMALAGGFLSYEQYF.

The chain uses TRBV5-1 and TRBJ2-3; TCRdb indicates TRBD2, and absent DNA this call remains unverified. The CDR3 runs to 17 residues. Per germline, CDR1 SGHRS and CDR2 YFSETQ. CDR3 region: CASSGAGTSGAADTQYF.

V usage is TRBV15 and J usage is TRBJ1-1. CDR3 length: 16 amino acids. Germline V gene lookup returns CDR1 LNHNV and CDR2 YYDKDF (reference sequence). CDR3 sequence reads: CATSRARLKVNTEAFF.

This chain uses TRBV12-3 or TRBV12-4 with TRBJ2-2; there is no DNA to check the TCRdb D call of TRBD2. The CDR3 runs to 17 residues. Here the CDR3 reads CASSPRLASVRTGELFF.

This rearrangement joins TRBV7-6 to TRBJ2-7. Germline assignment: CDR1 SGHVS and CDR2 FNYEAQ. The CDR3 has 13 amino acids. The CDR3 is CASSSHRSYEQYF.

J is TRBJ1-1 and V is TRBV5-1; TCRdb gives TRBD1 as the D gene, but with no DNA this cannot be confirmed. Per the germline V gene, CDR1 is SGHRS and CDR2 is YFSETQ. The length of the CDR3 is 15 residues. The CDR3 sequence: CASRRETGGNTEAFF. Supplemented by reference TRBV5-1 and TRBJ1-1, the full variable domain reads KAGVTQTPRYLIKTRGQQVTLSCSPISGHRSVSWYQQTPGQGLQFLFEYFSETQRNKGNFPGRFSGRQFSNSRSEMNVSTLELGDSALYLCASRRETGGNTEAFFGQGTRLTVV.

V usage is TRBV20-1 and J usage is TRBJ2-5; TCRdb designates TRBD2, a call that cannot be tested without DNA. Germline V gene sequence: CDR1 DFQATT, CDR2 SNEGSKA (reference sequence). This CDR3 has 14 residues. The CDR3 sequence: CSAILAGPQETQYF.

The CDR3 spells CASRHNGELFF. The V gene is TRBV27, the J gene TRBJ2-2. The CDR3 length is 11 residues. Germline CDR1 MNHEY, CDR2 SMNVEV (reference sequence).

The rearrangement uses TRBV20-1 and TRBJ2-5; the TCRdb call, TRBD2, lacks DNA for checking. Germline lookup yields CDR1 DFQATT and CDR2 SNEGSKA (reference sequence). This CDR3 is 16 amino acids long. CDR3 loop: CSARQGLAGGQETQYF.

This chain joins TRBV6-2 or TRBV6-3 and TRBJ2-3; TCRdb reports TRBD2, a call that lacks DNA to check it against. Germline V gives CDR1 MNHEY, CDR2 SVGEGT. This CDR3 comprises 13 residues. The CDR3 sequence is CASRGLGREVQYF.

The gene calls are TRBV7-7 and TRBJ2-2; the TCRdb call, TRBD1, lacks DNA for checking. Germline CDR1 reads SSHAT; CDR2 reads FNYEAQ (reference sequence). The length of the CDR3 is 15 residues. The CDR3 protein is CASSPRDSPHGELFF.

The chain has TRBV5-1 and TRBJ2-1; TCRdb reports TRBD2, a call that lacks DNA to check it against. The germline gives CDR1 SGHRS, CDR2 YFSETQ. CDR3 length: 16 residues. CDR3: CASSLDTAGSWNEQFF.

The V and J genes are TRBV2 and TRBJ2-1; there is no DNA to check the TCRdb D call of TRBD2. Germline CDR1 reads SNHLY; CDR2 reads FYNNEI. CDR3 length: 16 residues. This CDR3 reads CASSESGRASYNEQFF. The full variable domain, completed using reference TRBV2 and TRBJ2-1, is EPEVTQTPSHQVTQMGQEVILRCVPISNHLYFYWYRQILGQKVEFLVSFYNNEISEKSEIFDDQFSVERPDGSNFTLKIRSTKLEDSAMYFCASSESGRASYNEQFFGPGTRLTVL.

This sequence joins TRBV12-3 or TRBV12-4 and TRBJ1-4. The CDR3 extends over 14 amino acids. This CDR3 reads CASRGYATNEKLFF.

This chain uses TRBV29-1 with TRBJ2-1; there is no DNA to check the TCRdb D call of TRBD2. Germline loops: CDR1 SQVTM, CDR2 ANQGSEA. The CDR3 has 14 residues. The CDR3 here is CSGMGDGSYNEQFF.

The chain joins TRBV5-1 to TRBJ2-3; no DNA is available, so the TRBD1 call from TCRdb remains unchecked. This CDR3 is 16 amino acids long. Looked up from germline, CDR1 is SGHRS and CDR2 is YFSETQ. CDR3 in amino acids: CASSFITGTSTDTQYF.

The gene calls are TRBV27 and TRBJ2-2; with no DNA, the TCRdb D assignment of TRBD1 cannot be verified. CDR1 is MNHEY, CDR2 SMNVEV, per germline (reference sequence). The CDR3 contains 14 residues. This CDR3 reads CAAAWQGHTGELFF.

The rearrangement joins TRBV28 to TRBJ2-3. Per germline, CDR1 MDHEN and CDR2 SYDVKM. The CDR3 has 12 amino acids. CDR3 sequence reads: CASTPETDTQYF.

The chain recombines TRBV5-1 with TRBJ1-1; no DNA is available, so the TRBD1 call from TCRdb remains unchecked. CDR1 and CDR2 (germline): SGHRS, YFSETQ. The CDR3 has 15 residues. The CDR3 spells CASSSGDRVDTEAFF.

J is TRBJ2-1 and V is TRBV12-3 or TRBV12-4; TCRdb selects TRBD1, and the lack of DNA leaves this call unchecked. The CDR3 has 17 amino acids. The CDR3 is CASSPDWGQISYNEQFF.

This chain joins TRBV14 and TRBJ2-2; the TCRdb call, TRBD1, lacks DNA for checking. The CDR3 sequence is 14 residues long. CDR1 SGHDN and CDR2 FVKESK come from the germline V gene. CDR3 residues: CASSRTVSTGELFF.

This CDR3 is CASSDQENYGYTF. The V and J genes are TRBV18 and TRBJ1-2. Germline values: CDR1 KGHSH, CDR2 LQKENI. The CDR3 runs to 13 residues.

V is TRBV4-1 and J is TRBJ2-5; without DNA, the TCRdb call of TRBD2 cannot be checked. This CDR3 is 14 amino acids long. Germline V gene lookup returns CDR1 MGHRA and CDR2 YSYEKL. CDR3 loop: CASSREVWEETQYF.

The chain employs TRBV29-1 and TRBJ2-2; TCRdb proposes TRBD1, but this gene call is untestable without DNA. This CDR3 is built from 15 residues. The germline V gene has CDR1 SQVTM and CDR2 ANQGSEA. The CDR3 is CSVGYRGSNTGELFF.

The chain couples TRBV25-1 to TRBJ2-3; TCRdb returns TRBD2, unconfirmable since there is no DNA. This CDR3 has 14 amino acids. CDR1 and CDR2 from the germline V gene are MGHDK and SYGVNS. The CDR3 loop is CASTPRGLTDTQYF.

CDR3 loop: CASMSISTGIYEQYF. V and J are TRBV6-2 or TRBV6-3 and TRBJ2-7. Germline V gene sequence: CDR1 MNHEY, CDR2 SVGEGT. The CDR3 is 15 residues long.

The chain carries TRBV5-8 and TRBJ2-2. The CDR3 is made up of 18 amino acids. Germline values: CDR1 SGHTS, CDR2 YDEGEE. The CDR3 spells CASSFKVVRRANTGELFF.

The chain joins TRBV6-5 to TRBJ2-6; TCRdb returns TRBD1, unconfirmable since there is no DNA. The CDR3 extends over 17 amino acids. Germline loops: CDR1 MNHEY, CDR2 SVGAGI. The CDR3 loop reads CASSYVQGVPGANVLTF.

CDR3 region: CASTRETAMDTQYF. J is TRBJ2-3 and V is TRBV7-9; lacking DNA, the TRBD1 call made by TCRdb goes unchecked. Germline lookup yields CDR1 SEHNR and CDR2 FQNEAQ (reference sequence). The CDR3 contains 14 residues.